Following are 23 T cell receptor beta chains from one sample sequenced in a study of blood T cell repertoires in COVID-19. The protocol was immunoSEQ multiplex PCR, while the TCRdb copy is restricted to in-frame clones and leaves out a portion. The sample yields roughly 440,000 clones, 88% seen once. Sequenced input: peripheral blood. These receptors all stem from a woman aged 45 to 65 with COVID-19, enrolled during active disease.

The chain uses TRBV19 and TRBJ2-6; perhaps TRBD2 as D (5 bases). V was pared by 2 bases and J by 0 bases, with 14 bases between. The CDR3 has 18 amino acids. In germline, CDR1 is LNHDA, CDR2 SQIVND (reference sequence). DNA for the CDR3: TGTGCCAGTAGTATAAAGGCTGGGGAGTTCTCTGGGGCCAACGTCCTGACTTTC. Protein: CASSIKAGEFSGANVLTF. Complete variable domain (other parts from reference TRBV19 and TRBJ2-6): DGGITQSPKYLFRKEGQNVTLSCEQNLNHDAMYWYRQDPGQGLRLIYYSQIVNDFQKGDIAEGYSVSREKKESFPLTVTSAQKNPTAFYLCASSIKAGEFSGANVLTFGAGSRLTVL.

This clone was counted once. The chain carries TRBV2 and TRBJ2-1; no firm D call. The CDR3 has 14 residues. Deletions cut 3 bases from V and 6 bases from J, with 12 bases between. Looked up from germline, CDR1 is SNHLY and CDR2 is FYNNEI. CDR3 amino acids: CASSDPVASNEQFF. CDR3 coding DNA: TGTGCCAGCAGTGACCCGGTTGCTAGCAATGAGCAGTTCTTC.

The CDR3 DNA reads TGTGCCAGCAGCTTAGGTCCCTGGGGGAGGTATTCACCCCTCCACTTT. This translates into CASSLGPWGRYSPLHF. The rearrangement links TRBV7-9 to TRBJ1-6, with D possibly matching TRBD1 (5 bases). There are 16 residues in the CDR3. V lost 1 base to trimming and J lost 8 bases, with 15 bases between them. In germline, CDR1 is SEHNR, CDR2 FQNEAQ (reference sequence). The full variable domain, completed using reference TRBV7-9 and TRBJ1-6, is DTGVSQNPRHKITKRGQNVTFRCDPISEHNRLYWYRQTLGQGPEFLTYFQNEAQLEKSRLLSDRFSAERPKGSFSTLEIQRTEQGDSAMYLCASSLGPWGRYSPLHFGNGTRLTVT.

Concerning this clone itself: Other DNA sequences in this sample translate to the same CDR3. The CDR3 DNA follows: TGTGCCAGCAGTCCTGGACAGGGCGGCCAGCCCCAGCATTTT. Translated: CASSPGQGGQPQHF. The gene calls are TRBV6-5 and TRBJ1-5, with 8 bases fitting TRBD1. In germline, CDR1 is MNHEY, CDR2 SVGAGI. With V trimmed by 5 bases and J by 7 bases, 7 bases remained unmatched. The CDR3 length is 14 residues.

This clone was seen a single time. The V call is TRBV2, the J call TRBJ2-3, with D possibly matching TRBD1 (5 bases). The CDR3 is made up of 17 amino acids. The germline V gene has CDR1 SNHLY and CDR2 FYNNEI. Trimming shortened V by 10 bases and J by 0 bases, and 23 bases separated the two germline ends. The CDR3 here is CAILPRRLTASTDTQYF. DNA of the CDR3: TGTGCCATCCTCCCCCGTCGACTGACAGCTAGCACAGATACGCAGTATTTT.

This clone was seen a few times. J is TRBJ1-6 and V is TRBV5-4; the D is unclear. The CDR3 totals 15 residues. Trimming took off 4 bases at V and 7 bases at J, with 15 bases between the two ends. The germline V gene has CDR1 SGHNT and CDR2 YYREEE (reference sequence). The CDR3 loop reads CASSTIGYYNSPLHF. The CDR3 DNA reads TGTGCCAGCAGCACAATAGGCTACTACAATTCACCCCTCCACTTT.

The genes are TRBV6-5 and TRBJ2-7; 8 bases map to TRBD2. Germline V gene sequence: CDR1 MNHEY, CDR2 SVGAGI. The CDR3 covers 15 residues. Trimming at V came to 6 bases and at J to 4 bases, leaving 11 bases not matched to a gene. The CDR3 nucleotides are TGTGCCAGCAGCTTCGGACTAGCAGGTTTTTACGAGCAGTACTTC. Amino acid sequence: CASSFGLAGFYEQYF.

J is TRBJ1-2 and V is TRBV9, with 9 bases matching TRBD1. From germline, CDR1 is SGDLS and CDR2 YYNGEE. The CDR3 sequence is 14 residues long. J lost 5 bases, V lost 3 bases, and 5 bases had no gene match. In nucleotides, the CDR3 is TGTGCCAGCAGCGGCGGACAGGGGCCTTATGGCTACACCTTC. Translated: CASSGGQGPYGYTF.

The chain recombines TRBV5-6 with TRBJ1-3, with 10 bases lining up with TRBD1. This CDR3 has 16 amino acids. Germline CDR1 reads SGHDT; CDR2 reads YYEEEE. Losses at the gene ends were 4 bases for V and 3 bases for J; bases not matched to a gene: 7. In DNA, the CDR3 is TGTGCCAGCAGCAGGCACGGGACAGGGGTTGGAAACACCATATATTTT. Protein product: CASSRHGTGVGNTIYF.

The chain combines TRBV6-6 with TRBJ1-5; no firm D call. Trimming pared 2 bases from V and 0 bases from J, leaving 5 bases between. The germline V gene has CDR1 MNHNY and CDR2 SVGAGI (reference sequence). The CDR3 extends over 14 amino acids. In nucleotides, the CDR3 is TGTGCCAGCAGTTACGCAGATAGCAATCAGCCCCAGCATTTT. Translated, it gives CASSYADSNQPQHF.

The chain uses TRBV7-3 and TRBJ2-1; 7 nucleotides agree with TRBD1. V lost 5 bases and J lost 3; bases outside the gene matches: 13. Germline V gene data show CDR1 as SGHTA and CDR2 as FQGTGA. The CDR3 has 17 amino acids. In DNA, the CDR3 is TGTGCCAGCAGCCGTTCCACCGGGACAGCTAACTACAATGAGCAGTTCTTC. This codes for CASSRSTGTANYNEQFF.

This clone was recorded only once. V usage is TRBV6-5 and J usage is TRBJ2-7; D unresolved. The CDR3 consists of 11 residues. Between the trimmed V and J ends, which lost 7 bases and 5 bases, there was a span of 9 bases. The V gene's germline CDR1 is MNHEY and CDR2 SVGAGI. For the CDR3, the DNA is TGTGCCAGCATGCGGAAAGACGAGCAGTACTTC. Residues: CASMRKDEQYF.

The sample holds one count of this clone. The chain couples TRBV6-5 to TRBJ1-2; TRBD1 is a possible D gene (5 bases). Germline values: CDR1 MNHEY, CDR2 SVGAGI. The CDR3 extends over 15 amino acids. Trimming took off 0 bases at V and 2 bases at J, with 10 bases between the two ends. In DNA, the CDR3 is TGTGCCAGCAGTTACTCGGGGGGAACCAACTATGGCTACACCTTC. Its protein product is CASSYSGGTNYGYTF.

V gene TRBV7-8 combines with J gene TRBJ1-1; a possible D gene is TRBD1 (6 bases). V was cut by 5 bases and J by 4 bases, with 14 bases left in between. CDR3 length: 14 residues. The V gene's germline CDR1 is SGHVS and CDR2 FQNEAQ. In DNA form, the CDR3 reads TGTGCCAGCAGCCATGGGGGCCGTGGCACTGAAGCTTTCTTT. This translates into CASSHGGRGTEAFF.

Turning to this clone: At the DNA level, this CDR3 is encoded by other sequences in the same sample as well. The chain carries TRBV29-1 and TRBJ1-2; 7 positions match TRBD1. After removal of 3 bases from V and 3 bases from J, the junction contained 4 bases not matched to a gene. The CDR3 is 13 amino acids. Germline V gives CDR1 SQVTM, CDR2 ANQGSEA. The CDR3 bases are TGCAGCGTTGAGGGAGACAGGGACTATGGCTACACCTTC. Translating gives CSVEGDRDYGYTF.

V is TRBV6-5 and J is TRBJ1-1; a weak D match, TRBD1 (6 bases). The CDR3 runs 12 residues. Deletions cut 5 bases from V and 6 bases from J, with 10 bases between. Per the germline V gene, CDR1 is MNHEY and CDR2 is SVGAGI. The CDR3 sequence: CASSHTGSEAFF. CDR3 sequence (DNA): TGTGCCAGCAGTCATACAGGGTCTGAAGCTTTCTTT.

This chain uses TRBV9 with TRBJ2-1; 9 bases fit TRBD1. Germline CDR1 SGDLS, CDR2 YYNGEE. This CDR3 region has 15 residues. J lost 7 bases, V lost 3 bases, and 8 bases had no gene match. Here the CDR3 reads CASSEGTGQGNEQFF. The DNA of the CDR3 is TGTGCCAGCAGCGAGGGGACAGGGCAAGGGAATGAGCAGTTCTTC.

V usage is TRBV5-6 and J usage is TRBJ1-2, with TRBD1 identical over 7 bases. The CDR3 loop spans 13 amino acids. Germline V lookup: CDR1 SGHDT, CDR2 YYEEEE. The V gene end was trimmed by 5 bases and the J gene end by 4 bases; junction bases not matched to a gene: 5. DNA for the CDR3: TGTGCCAGCAGGGCCGGGACAGTCTATGGCTACACCTTC. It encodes CASRAGTVYGYTF.

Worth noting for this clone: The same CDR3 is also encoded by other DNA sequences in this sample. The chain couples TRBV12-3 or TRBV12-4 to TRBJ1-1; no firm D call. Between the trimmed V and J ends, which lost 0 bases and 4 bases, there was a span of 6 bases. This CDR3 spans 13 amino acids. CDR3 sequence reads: CASSLAAGTEAFF. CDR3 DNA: TGTGCCAGCAGTTTAGCCGCGGGCACTGAAGCTTTCTTT.

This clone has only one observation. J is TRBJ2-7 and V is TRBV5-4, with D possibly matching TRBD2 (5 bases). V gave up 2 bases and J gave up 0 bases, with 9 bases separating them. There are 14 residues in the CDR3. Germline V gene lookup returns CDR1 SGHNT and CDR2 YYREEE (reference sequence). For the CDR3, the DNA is TGTGCCAGCAGCTTCAAGCGGAGCTCCTACGAGCAGTACTTC. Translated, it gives CASSFKRSSYEQYF.

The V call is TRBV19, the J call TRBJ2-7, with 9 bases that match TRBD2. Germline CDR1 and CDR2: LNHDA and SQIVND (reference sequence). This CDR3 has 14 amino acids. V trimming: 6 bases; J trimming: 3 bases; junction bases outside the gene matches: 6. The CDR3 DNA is TGTGCCAGTAGCCCCAGCGGGGGGCACTACGAGCAGTACTTC. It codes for CASSPSGGHYEQYF.

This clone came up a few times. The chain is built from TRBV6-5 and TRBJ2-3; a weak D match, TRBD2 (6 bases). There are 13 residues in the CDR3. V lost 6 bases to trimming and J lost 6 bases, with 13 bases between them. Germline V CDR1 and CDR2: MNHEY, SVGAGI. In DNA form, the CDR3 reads TGTGCCAGCAGCTTCACTAGCCGGGATACGCAGTATTTT. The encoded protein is CASSFTSRDTQYF.

CDR3 nucleotides: TGTGCCAGCAGCTTAGAGGGACTACCGAAGGGAGAGCAGTACTTC. It yields the protein CASSLEGLPKGEQYF. The chain joins TRBV11-2 to TRBJ2-7; TRBD2 matches at 7 bases. This CDR3 spans 15 amino acids. Per germline, CDR1 SGHAT and CDR2 FQNNGV. V lost 0 bases, J lost 7 bases, and 9 bases stayed unmatched.